These 24 T cell receptor beta chains originate from one sample sequenced in a study of CD8+CD57+ T cells in acquired aplastic anemia. The authors sequenced patients whose flow cytometry had shown CD8+CD57+ cell expansion. Investigators profiled TCR beta VDJ and CDR3 from genomic DNA template. TCRdb re-analysed the reads in MiXCR, keeping a single row per CDR3 protein. The sample shows roughly 280,000 distinct CDR3 sequences, around three fifths of them seen only once. Sequencing input: sorted CD4+, CD8+, or CD8+CD57+ T cells (not recorded which) from PBMCs. All receptors derive from a human donor with aplastic anemia.

The chain recombines TRBV5-1 with TRBJ2-7; TRBD1 agrees at 8 bases. This CDR3 contains 13 residues. J lost 3 bases, V lost 6 bases, and 5 bases had no gene match. The germline gives CDR1 SGHRS, CDR2 YFSETQ. The CDR3 sequence is CASNGTGGYEQYF. The DNA for the CDR3 is TGCGCCAGCAACGGGACAGGAGGCTACGAGCAGTACTTC. Full variable domain (outside the CDR3, taken from reference TRBV5-1 and TRBJ2-7): KAGVTQTPRYLIKTRGQQVTLSCSPISGHRSVSWYQQTPGQGLQFLFEYFSETQRNKGNFPGRFSGRQFSNSRSEMNVSTLELGDSALYLCASNGTGGYEQYFGPGTRLTVT.

The V call is TRBV20-1, the J call TRBJ2-2, with TRBD2 identical over 11 bases. The CDR3 totals 18 residues. J lost 4 bases, V lost 3 bases, and 13 bases had no gene match. Germline loops: CDR1 DFQATT, CDR2 SNEGSKA (reference sequence). The CDR3 nucleotides read TGCAGTGCTAGCCCTTTGTTAGCGGGGGGGCCTAGCACCGGGGAGCTGTTTTTT. This translates into CSASPLLAGGPSTGELFF.

The V call is TRBV10-2, the J call TRBJ1-1; D may be TRBD1 (5 bases). This CDR3 is 14 amino acids long. Per germline, CDR1 WSHSY and CDR2 SAAADI. Trimming took off 6 bases at V and 0 bases at J, with 11 bases between the two ends. CDR3 region: CASRGRGVNTEAFF. The DNA for the CDR3 is TGCGCCAGCAGGGGCCGGGGGGTGAACACTGAAGCTTTCTTT.

This chain uses TRBV7-6 with TRBJ1-1; weak D call: TRBD1 (6 bases). This CDR3 region has 15 residues. Germline V CDR1 and CDR2: SGHVS, FNYEAQ. The ends were cut back, 2 bases at V and 4 bases at J, with 14 bases in the middle. This CDR3 reads CASSLQAGAGTEAFF. The CDR3 DNA is TGTGCCAGCAGCTTACAGGCAGGGGCGGGCACTGAAGCTTTCTTT.

A remark on this clonotype: An end of the junction does not agree with germline; a read error may underlie this. The chain carries TRBV9 and TRBJ2-5, with 7 bases aligning to TRBD2. This CDR3 is built from 16 residues. Germline lookup yields CDR1 SGDLS and CDR2 YYNGEE. CDR3 residues: CASSRRCGSEEETQYF. CDR3 sequence (DNA): TGTGCCAGCAGCAGACGTTGCGGGAGCGAAGAAGAGACCCAGTATTTC.

This clonotype was seen ten or more times. The chain employs TRBV12-3 or TRBV12-4 and TRBJ1-2; TRBD1 aligns across 7 bases. The CDR3 is 14 amino acids. With V trimmed by 0 bases and J by 8 bases, 6 bases remained unmatched. The CDR3 region has the DNA TGTGCCAGCAGTTTAGCCGGGACAGCAATGGGCTACACCTTC. Its protein is CASSLAGTAMGYTF.

This clonotype showed up many times. The J gene is TRBJ2-7, the V gene TRBV6-5; 7 bases are a match to TRBD1. Germline trimming cut 4 bases from V and 3 bases from J; bases unmatched to any gene: 6. There are 14 residues in the CDR3. CDR1 is MNHEY, CDR2 SVGAGI, per germline. The CDR3 protein is CASSSGGTVYEQYF. The CDR3 nucleotides are TGTGCCAGCAGTTCCGGTGGGACAGTCTACGAGCAGTACTTC.

A few counts support this clonotype. J is TRBJ2-5 and V is TRBV24-1; 12 nucleotides align to TRBD2. Germline V gene lookup returns CDR1 KGHDR and CDR2 SFDVKD. This CDR3 comprises 18 residues. The junction had 9 bases not matched to a gene; V was cut back by 3 bases and J by 2 bases. CDR3 protein: CATSDPPTSGSWQETQYF. The CDR3 nucleotides are TGTGCCACCAGTGATCCTCCGACTAGCGGGAGTTGGCAAGAGACCCAGTACTTC.

This clonotype was picked up a small number of times. J is TRBJ2-2 and V is TRBV10-3; D not certain. Germline-derived CDR1 and CDR2 are ENHRY and SYGVKD. Trimming shortened V by 0 bases and J by 9 bases, and 14 bases separated the two germline ends. This CDR3 contains 15 residues. The chain's CDR3 is CAISESRPSYWELFF. The DNA of the CDR3 is TGTGCCATCAGTGAGTCTAGACCCTCTTACTGGGAGCTGTTTTTT.

The chain joins TRBV10-3 to TRBJ2-5, with 8 bases lining up with TRBD2. Germline assignment: CDR1 ENHRY and CDR2 SYGVKD. V dropped 2 bases and J dropped 10; count of bases not matched to a gene: 3. The CDR3 loop spans 12 amino acids. The CDR3 coding sequence is TGTGCCATCAGTGAGCCGGGGGGGCTCCAGTACTTC. Translating it yields CAISEPGGLQYF.

V and J are TRBV2 and TRBJ1-4; 7 bases map to TRBD1. The ends lost 10 bases at V and 5 bases at J; junction bases unmatched: 10. The germline CDR1 and CDR2 sequences are SNHLY and FYNNEI. The CDR3 length is 14 residues. The CDR3 nucleotides are TGTGCCACAAACAGGGGACTAGCGAATGAAAAACTGTTTTTT. This translates into CATNRGLANEKLFF.

J is TRBJ2-7 and V is TRBV7-6; 10 nucleotides match TRBD1. J gave up 3 bases and V 3 bases, and 5 bases lay outside the gene matches. The length of the CDR3 is 15 residues. Germline CDR1 is SGHVS and CDR2 is FNYEAQ. CDR3 in DNA: TGTGCCAGCAGCTTTCCGGGACAGGGGATCTACGAGCAGTACTTC. Protein sequence: CASSFPGQGIYEQYF.

The chain joins TRBV2 to TRBJ2-6; 8 nucleotides agree with TRBD1. The CDR3 totals 13 residues. The germline CDR1 and CDR2 sequences are SNHLY and FYNNEI. J gave up 10 bases and V 6 bases, and 5 bases lay outside the gene matches. CDR3 nucleotide sequence: TGTGCCAGCAGCCCGGGACAGGCGAACGTCCTGACTTTC. It yields the protein CASSPGQANVLTF.

The CDR3 DNA is TGTGCCAGCAGCTTGGGGGGACTAGCGGGAGACAATGAGCAGTTCTTC. Protein: CASSLGGLAGDNEQFF. This chain links TRBV5-4 with TRBJ2-1; TRBD2 matches at 14 bases. The germline V gene has CDR1 SGHNT and CDR2 YYREEE (reference sequence). The CDR3 sequence is 16 residues long. After removal of 0 bases from V and 5 bases from J, the junction contained 1 base not matched to a gene.

The genes are TRBV20-1 and TRBJ2-2, with TRBD2 identical over 8 bases. This CDR3 spans 14 amino acids. V dropped 6 bases and J dropped 4; count of bases not matched to a gene: 7. The germline V gene has CDR1 DFQATT and CDR2 SNEGSKA (reference sequence). The CDR3 is CSATGLGGTGELFF. CDR3 in DNA: TGCAGTGCCACGGGACTAGGGGGCACCGGGGAGCTGTTTTTT.

The chain couples TRBV20-1 to TRBJ2-7, with D perhaps matching TRBD1 (6 bases). V lost 6 bases and J 0 bases, leaving 15 bases between the germline ends. Germline V gene sequence: CDR1 DFQATT, CDR2 SNEGSKA (reference sequence). CDR3 size: 14 residues. CDR3 region: CSAGAWGSSYEQYF. Here the CDR3 DNA reads TGCAGTGCGGGGGCATGGGGTAGCTCCTACGAGCAGTACTTC.

This chain uses TRBV24-1 with TRBJ2-7, with 7 positions matching TRBD1. The CDR3 extends over 12 amino acids. Germline lookup yields CDR1 KGHDR and CDR2 SFDVKD. The V gene end was trimmed by 12 bases and the J gene end by 3 bases; junction bases not matched to a gene: 7. CDR3 loop: CAVGQSSYEQYF. CDR3 coding DNA: TGTGCCGTGGGACAGAGTAGCTACGAGCAGTACTTC.

The chain combines TRBV20-1 with TRBJ2-7; 9 bases align to TRBD2. This CDR3 contains 14 residues. Germline-derived CDR1 and CDR2 are DFQATT and SNEGSKA (reference sequence). V gave up 5 bases and J gave up 6 bases; unmatched junction bases: 11. The CDR3 is CSARRTSEMSEQYF. The CDR3 DNA follows: TGCAGTGCTCGGAGGACTAGCGAGATGAGCGAGCAGTACTTC.

J is TRBJ2-5 and V is TRBV20-1; perhaps TRBD2 as D (6 bases). The CDR3 runs 19 residues. Germline lookup yields CDR1 DFQATT and CDR2 SNEGSKA (reference sequence). Trimming shortened V by 1 base and J by 2 bases, and 26 bases separated the two germline ends. The CDR3 protein is CSARGTGEAQTFQQETQYF. CDR3 DNA sequence: TGCAGTGCTAGAGGGACGGGGGAGGCCCAGACTTTCCAACAAGAGACCCAGTACTTC.

The V gene is TRBV7-6, the J gene TRBJ1-2; no firm D call. CDR3 length: 15 residues. V was clipped by 5 bases and J by 6 bases, with 19 bases between them. Germline V CDR1 and CDR2: SGHVS, FNYEAQ. CDR3 nucleotides: TGTGCCAGCAGCGGAACAATACTCGGGCAGGATGGCTACACCTTC. Encoded protein: CASSGTILGQDGYTF.

There are a few counts of this clonotype. This chain links TRBV6-1 with TRBJ1-2, with a possible D match to TRBD1 (6 bases). The CDR3 loop spans 12 amino acids. Germline assignment: CDR1 MNHNS and CDR2 SASEGT. V was shortened by 8 bases and J by 2 bases, with 9 bases between the two germline ends. The CDR3 sequence: CASQGTNYGYTF. CDR3 DNA: TGTGCCAGCCAGGGGACAAACTATGGCTACACCTTC.

The table lists this clonotype with many counts. CDR3 nucleotides: TGTGCCAGCACCAAGGACTACCTGGAGACCCAGTACTTC. Translation: CASTKDYLETQYF. V and J are TRBV2 and TRBJ2-5; D may be TRBD2 (6 bases). The CDR3 spans 13 residues. The V end lost 7 bases, the J end lost 5 bases, and 14 bases lay between the germline ends. Germline V CDR1 and CDR2: SNHLY, FYNNEI.

The chain employs TRBV29-1 and TRBJ1-3; D gene uncertain. This CDR3 comprises 15 residues. The V and J ends lost 3 bases and 1 base respectively, with 13 bases between them. CDR1 is SQVTM and CDR2 is ANQGSEA in the germline V gene. CDR3 in amino acids: CSVDVGSLSGNTIYF. For the CDR3, the DNA is TGCAGCGTTGATGTGGGGAGCTTGTCTGGAAACACCATATATTTT.

This clonotype was found many times. The chain links TRBV9 to TRBJ2-1; TRBD1 matches at 11 bases. Germline V gene lookup returns CDR1 SGDLS and CDR2 YYNGEE. This CDR3 spans 14 amino acids. With 4 bases clipped from V and 8 bases from J, the junction kept 5 bases outside the gene matches. The DNA of the CDR3 is TGTGCCAGCAGCAGGACAGGGGGCAGGGATGAGCAGTTCTTC. Protein: CASSRTGGRDEQFF.